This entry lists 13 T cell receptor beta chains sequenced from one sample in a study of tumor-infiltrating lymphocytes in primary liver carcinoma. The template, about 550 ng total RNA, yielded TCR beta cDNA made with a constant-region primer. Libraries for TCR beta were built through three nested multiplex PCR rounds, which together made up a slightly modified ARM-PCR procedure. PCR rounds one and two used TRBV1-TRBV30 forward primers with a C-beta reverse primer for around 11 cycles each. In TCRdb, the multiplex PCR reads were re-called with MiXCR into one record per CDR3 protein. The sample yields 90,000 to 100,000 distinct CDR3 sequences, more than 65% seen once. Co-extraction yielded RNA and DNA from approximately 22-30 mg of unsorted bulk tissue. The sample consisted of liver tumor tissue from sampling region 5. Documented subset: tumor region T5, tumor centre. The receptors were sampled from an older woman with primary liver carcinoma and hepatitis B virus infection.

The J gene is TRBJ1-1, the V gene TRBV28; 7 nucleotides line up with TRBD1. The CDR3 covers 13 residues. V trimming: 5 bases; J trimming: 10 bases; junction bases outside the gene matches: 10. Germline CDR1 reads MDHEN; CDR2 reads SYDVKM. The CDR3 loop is CASSTPGRDRAFF. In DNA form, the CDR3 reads TGTGCCAGCAGTACCCCAGGCCGGGACAGAGCTTTCTTT.

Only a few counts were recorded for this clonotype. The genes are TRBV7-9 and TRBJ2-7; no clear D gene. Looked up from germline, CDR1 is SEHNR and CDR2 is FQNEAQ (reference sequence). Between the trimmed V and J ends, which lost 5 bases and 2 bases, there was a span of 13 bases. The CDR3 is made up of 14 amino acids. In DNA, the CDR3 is TGTGCCAGCAGCCTCGTTCTTGGTCCCTACGAGCAGTACTTC. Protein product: CASSLVLGPYEQYF.

CDR3 DNA sequence: TGTGCCACCAGTCCGAGGTGGGCTAGCGGGAGCGCAGATACGCAGTATTTT. Protein sequence: CATSPRWASGSADTQYF. The chain carries TRBV15 and TRBJ2-3; TRBD2 agrees at 10 bases. The V segment lost 6 bases and the J segment 4 bases; nucleotides outside the gene matches: 13. The CDR3 has 17 residues. Germline lookup yields CDR1 LNHNV and CDR2 YYDKDF (reference sequence).

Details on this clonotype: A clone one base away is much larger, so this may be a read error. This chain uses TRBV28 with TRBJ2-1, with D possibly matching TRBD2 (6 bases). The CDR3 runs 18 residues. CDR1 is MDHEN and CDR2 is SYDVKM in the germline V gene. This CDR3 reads CVSSPAGWGESSYNEQFF. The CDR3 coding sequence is TGTGTCAGCAGCCCCGCAGGTTGGGGGGAGAGCTCCTACAATGAGCAGTTCTTC.

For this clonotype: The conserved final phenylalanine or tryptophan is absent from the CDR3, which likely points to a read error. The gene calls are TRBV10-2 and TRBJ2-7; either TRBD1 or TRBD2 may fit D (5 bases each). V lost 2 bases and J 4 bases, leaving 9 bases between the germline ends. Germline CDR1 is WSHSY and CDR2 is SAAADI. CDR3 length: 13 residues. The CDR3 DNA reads TGCGCCAGCAGTGAGACGGGGCGTTACGAGCAGTACCTC. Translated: CASSETGRYEQYL.

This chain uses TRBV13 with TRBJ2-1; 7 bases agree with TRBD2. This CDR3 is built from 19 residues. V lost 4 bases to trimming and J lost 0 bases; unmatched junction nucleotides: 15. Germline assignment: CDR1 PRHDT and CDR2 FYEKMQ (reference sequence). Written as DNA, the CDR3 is TGTGCCAGCAGCTCACACCCTGATTCTAGCGGTGACTCCTACAATGAGCAGTTCTTC. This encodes CASSSHPDSSGDSYNEQFF. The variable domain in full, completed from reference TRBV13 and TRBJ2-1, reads AAGVIQSPRHLIKEKRETATLKCYPIPRHDTVYWYQQGPGQDPQFLISFYEKMQSDKGSIPDRFSAQQFSDYHSELNMSSLELGDSALYFCASSSHPDSSGDSYNEQFFGPGTRLTVL.

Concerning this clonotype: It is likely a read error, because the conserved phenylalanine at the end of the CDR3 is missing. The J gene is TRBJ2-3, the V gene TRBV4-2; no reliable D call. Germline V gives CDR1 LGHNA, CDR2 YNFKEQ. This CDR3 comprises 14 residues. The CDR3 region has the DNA TGTGGCAGCAGCCAAGTTAGAGGTACAGATACGCAGTATATT. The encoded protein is CGSSQVRGTDTQYI.

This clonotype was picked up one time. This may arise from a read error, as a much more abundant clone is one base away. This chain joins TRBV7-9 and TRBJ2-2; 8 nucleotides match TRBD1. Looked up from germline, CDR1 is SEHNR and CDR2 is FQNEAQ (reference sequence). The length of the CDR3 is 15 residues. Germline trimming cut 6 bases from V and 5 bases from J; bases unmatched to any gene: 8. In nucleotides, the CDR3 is TGTGCCAGCAGGCCTGGACAGGGTAGGACCGGGGAGCTGTTTTTT. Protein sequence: CASRPGQGRTGELFF.

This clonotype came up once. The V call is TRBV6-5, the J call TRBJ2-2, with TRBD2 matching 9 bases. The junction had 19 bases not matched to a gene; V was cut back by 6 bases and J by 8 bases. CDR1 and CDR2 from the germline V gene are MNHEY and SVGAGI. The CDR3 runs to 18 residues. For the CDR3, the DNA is TGTGCCAGCAGATATTGGGCTAGCGGGAAGGCGGGCACAGGGGAGCTGTTTTTT. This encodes CASRYWASGKAGTGELFF.

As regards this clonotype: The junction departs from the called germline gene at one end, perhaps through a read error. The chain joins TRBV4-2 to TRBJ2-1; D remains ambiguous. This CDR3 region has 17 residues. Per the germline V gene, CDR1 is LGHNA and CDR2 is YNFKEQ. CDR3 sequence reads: CASGQDGVPHPYNKQFF. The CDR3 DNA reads TGTGCCAGCGGCCAAGATGGTGTTCCCCACCCCTACAATAAGCAGTTCTTC.

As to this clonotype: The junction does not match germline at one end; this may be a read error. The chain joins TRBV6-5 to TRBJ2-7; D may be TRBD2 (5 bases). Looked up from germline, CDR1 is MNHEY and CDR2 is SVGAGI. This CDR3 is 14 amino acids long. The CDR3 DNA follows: TGTGCCAGCAGTTCGACGGACTGGACCTACAAGCAGTACTTT. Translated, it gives CASSSTDWTYKQYF.

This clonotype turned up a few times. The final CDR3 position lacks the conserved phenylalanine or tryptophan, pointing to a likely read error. The chain's CDR3 is CASKTTGTTAYEQYL. The CDR3 DNA follows: TGCGCCAGCAAGACTACCGGGACTACCGCATACGAGCAGTACTTG. The chain combines TRBV5-1 with TRBJ2-7, with 7 nucleotides matching TRBD2. Germline trimming cut 6 bases from V and 4 bases from J; bases unmatched to any gene: 13. Germline V gene data show CDR1 as SGHRS and CDR2 as YFSETQ. This CDR3 contains 15 residues.

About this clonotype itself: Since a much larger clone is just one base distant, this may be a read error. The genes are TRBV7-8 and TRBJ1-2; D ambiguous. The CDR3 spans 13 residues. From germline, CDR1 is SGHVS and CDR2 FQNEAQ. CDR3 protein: CASSFSGNYDYTF. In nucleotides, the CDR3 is TGTGCCAGCAGCTTTTCCGGGAACTATGACTACACCTTC.